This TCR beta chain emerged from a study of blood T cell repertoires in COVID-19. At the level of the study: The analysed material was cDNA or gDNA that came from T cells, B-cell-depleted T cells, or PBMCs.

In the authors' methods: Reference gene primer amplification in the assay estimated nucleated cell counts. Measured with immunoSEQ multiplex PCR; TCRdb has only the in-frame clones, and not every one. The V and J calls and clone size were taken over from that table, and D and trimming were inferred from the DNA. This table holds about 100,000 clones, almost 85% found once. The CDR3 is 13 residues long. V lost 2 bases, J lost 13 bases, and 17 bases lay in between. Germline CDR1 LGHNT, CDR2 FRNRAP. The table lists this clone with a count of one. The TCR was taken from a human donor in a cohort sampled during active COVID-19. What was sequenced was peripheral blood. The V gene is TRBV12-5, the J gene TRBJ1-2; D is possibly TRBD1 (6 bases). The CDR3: CASGLMGHPSGTF. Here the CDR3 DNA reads TGTGCTAGTGGTTTGATGGGACACCCAAGTGGCACCTTC.